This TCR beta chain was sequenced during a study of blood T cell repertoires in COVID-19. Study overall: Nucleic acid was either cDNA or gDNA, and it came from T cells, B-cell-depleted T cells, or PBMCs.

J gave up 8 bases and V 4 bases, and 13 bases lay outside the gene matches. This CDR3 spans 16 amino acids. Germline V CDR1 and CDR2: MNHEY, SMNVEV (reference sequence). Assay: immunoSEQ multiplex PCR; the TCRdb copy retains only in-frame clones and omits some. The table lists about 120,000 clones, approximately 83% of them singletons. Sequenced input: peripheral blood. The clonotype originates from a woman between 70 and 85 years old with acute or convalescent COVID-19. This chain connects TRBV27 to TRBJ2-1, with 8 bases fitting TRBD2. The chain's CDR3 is CASSSIFSGDRHEQFF. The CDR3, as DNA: TGTGCCAGCAGTTCCATATTTAGCGGGGACCGGCATGAGCAGTTCTTC.